The 30 T cell receptor beta chains presented below share a single source sample, sequenced in a study of blood T cells in healthy people across ages (dated by TCRdb to between 2015 and 2016). The library was generated by 5' RACE. TCRdb lists the instrument as Illumina HiSeq 2500. The second PCR ran for about 6 to 12 cycles and used a J-beta primer mix along with a sample-barcoded 5' primer. The public reads were quality trimmed at Q25 with fastp and then assembled into clones with MiXCR by TCRdb, keeping productive beta chains. A single entry per CDR3 protein holds the most common genes and DNA from its merged rows. The sample data list 500,000 to 550,000 distinct CDR3 sequences, and nearly 25% of these were observed just once. The leading ten clones occupy around 10% of the sample. These data were also reused for a study on T cells of mothers and their children.

The sample taken for sequencing was blood. These receptor sequences come from a boy aged 5-17 years in good health.

The chain joins TRBV5-1 to TRBJ2-7; 8 bases align to TRBD2. Germline V gene lookup returns CDR1 SGHRS and CDR2 YFSETQ. The ends lost 3 bases at V and 7 bases at J; junction bases unmatched: 21. The CDR3 runs 18 residues. Here the CDR3 DNA reads TGCGCCAGCAGCTCCTATCTCCTGAGCGGGAGCCCATCGAGGGAGCAGTACTTC. Translated: CASSSYLLSGSPSREQYF.

This chain connects TRBV20-1 to TRBJ2-4; D is ambiguous. This CDR3 spans 14 amino acids. Looked up from germline, CDR1 is DFQATT and CDR2 is SNEGSKA (reference sequence). V was pared by 0 bases and J by 9 bases, with 15 bases between. CDR3 amino acids: CSARDFKETVIQYF. CDR3 nucleotide sequence: TGCAGTGCTAGAGATTTTAAGGAGACGGTCATTCAGTACTTC.

In this sample, this clonotype turned up a few times. V is TRBV7-8 and J is TRBJ2-4, with D perhaps TRBD1 (6 bases). The germline V and J ends were trimmed by 5 bases and 1 base, with 15 bases remaining between them. The CDR3 contains 16 residues. CDR1 and CDR2 from the germline V gene are SGHVS and FQNEAQ. CDR3 nucleotides: TGTGCCAGCAGCCACGGACCACAGGGTGCCAAAAACATTCAGTACTTC. Residues: CASSHGPQGAKNIQYF.

The chain carries TRBV28 and TRBJ2-7, with TRBD2 identical over 12 bases. Per germline, CDR1 MDHEN and CDR2 SYDVKM. This CDR3 spans 17 amino acids. V gave up 5 bases and J gave up 1 base; unmatched junction bases: 9. The CDR3 reads CASSPISLAGGSYEQYF. The CDR3 nucleotides read TGTGCCAGCAGTCCCATCTCACTAGCGGGAGGTTCCTACGAGCAGTACTTC.

This clonotype was found a few times. This chain links TRBV20-1 with TRBJ2-7; no definite D call. CDR3 length: 12 amino acids. Per germline, CDR1 DFQATT and CDR2 SNEGSKA (reference sequence). The V end was cut by 5 bases, the J end by 2 bases, with 10 bases between. CDR3 residues: CSALEETYEQYF. Here the CDR3 DNA reads TGCAGTGCTCTAGAGGAGACCTACGAGCAGTACTTC.

In its sample, this clonotype was seen once. The chain recombines TRBV6-5 with TRBJ2-1, with D perhaps matching TRBD2 (6 bases). Looked up from germline, CDR1 is MNHEY and CDR2 is SVGAGI. The V and J ends lost 4 bases and 2 bases respectively, with 18 bases between them. The CDR3 has 17 amino acids. CDR3 residues: CASSSTGLSYTYNEQFF. CDR3 bases: TGTGCCAGCAGTTCAACGGGACTCTCATATACCTACAATGAGCAGTTCTTC.

This chain connects TRBV7-2 to TRBJ1-6; 10 nucleotides agree with TRBD1. The V gene's germline CDR1 is SGHTA and CDR2 FQGNSA. This CDR3 is 17 amino acids long. After removal of 4 bases from V and 9 bases from J, the junction contained 12 bases not matched to a gene. The CDR3 DNA follows: TGTGCCAGCAGCTACAGGGGAACCGGGACAGGGGTTTCACCCCTCCACTTT. Amino acid sequence: CASSYRGTGTGVSPLHF.

The table lists this clonotype with a few counts. The rearrangement links TRBV7-2 to TRBJ2-3; 7 bases match TRBD2. V trimming: 2 bases; J trimming: 4 bases; junction bases outside the gene matches: 3. Germline CDR1 is SGHTA and CDR2 is FQGNSA. The CDR3 sequence is 14 residues long. CDR3 nucleotides: TGTGCCAGCAGCTTAAGCGGGAACGCAGATACGCAGTATTTT. This sequence encodes CASSLSGNADTQYF.

This clonotype was found many times. V is TRBV28 and J is TRBJ2-1; D gene ambiguous. The germline V gene has CDR1 MDHEN and CDR2 SYDVKM. This CDR3 comprises 15 residues. Trimming removed 2 bases at V and 0 bases at J, with 8 bases between. Here the CDR3 DNA reads TGTGCCAGCAGTTTAAGCGTTGGCTCCTACAATGAGCAGTTCTTC. As protein: CASSLSVGSYNEQFF.

The chain uses TRBV7-2 and TRBJ1-5; a weak D match, TRBD1 (6 bases). This CDR3 contains 15 residues. Germline V CDR1 and CDR2: SGHTA, FQGNSA. The germline V and J ends were trimmed by 3 bases and 2 bases, with 11 bases remaining between them. CDR3 protein: CASSFWGLGNQPQHF. CDR3 coding DNA: TGTGCCAGCAGCTTTTGGGGGCTTGGCAATCAGCCCCAGCATTTT. Variable domain in full (rest from reference TRBV7-2 and TRBJ1-5): GAGVSQSPSNKVTEKGKDVELRCDPISGHTALYWYRQSLGQGLEFLIYFQGNSAPDKSGLPSDRFSAERTGGSVSTLTIQRTQQEDSAVYLCASSFWGLGNQPQHFGDGTRLSIL.

This clonotype was picked up one time. The CDR3 DNA sequence: TGCAGTGCTAGAGACGGGCAGGGTTGGGACAAAAACATTCAGTACTTC. This encodes CSARDGQGWDKNIQYF. The rearrangement links TRBV20-1 to TRBJ2-4; D might be TRBD1 (5 bases). This CDR3 is built from 16 residues. Germline CDR1 and CDR2: DFQATT and SNEGSKA (reference sequence). Trimming left V 0 bases short and J 3 bases short, with 15 bases between.

This rearrangement joins TRBV2 to TRBJ2-3, with TRBD2 as a possible D gene (6 bases). Germline CDR1 reads SNHLY; CDR2 reads FYNNEI. This CDR3 comprises 15 residues. Trimming shortened V by 5 bases and J by 2 bases, and 14 bases separated the two germline ends. In DNA, the CDR3 is TGTGCCAGCAGTCTCCGGGACTCAATCACAGATACGCAGTATTTT. Its translation is CASSLRDSITDTQYF.

The chain uses TRBV28 and TRBJ2-5, with no clear D. This CDR3 region has 14 residues. In germline, CDR1 is MDHEN, CDR2 SYDVKM. V was shortened by 6 bases and J by 11 bases, with 22 bases between the two germline ends. The CDR3 loop reads CASSSFEKGAGQYF. The CDR3 DNA sequence: TGTGCCAGCAGCAGTTTTGAGAAGGGCGCCGGGCAGTACTTC.

This clonotype turned up a few times. V and J are TRBV5-1 and TRBJ1-2, with unresolved D. V dropped 0 bases and J dropped 6 bases, with 15 bases sitting between them. The CDR3 spans 15 residues. The V gene's germline CDR1 is SGHRS and CDR2 YFSETQ. The chain's CDR3 is CASSLVGLQEHGYTF. The CDR3 DNA reads TGCGCCAGCAGCTTGGTAGGGTTACAAGAGCATGGCTACACCTTC.

This chain connects TRBV9 to TRBJ1-2; D is ambiguous. Germline V gene lookup returns CDR1 SGDLS and CDR2 YYNGEE. The germline V and J ends were trimmed by 2 bases and 1 base, with 12 bases remaining between them. This CDR3 comprises 15 residues. Written as DNA, the CDR3 is TGTGCCAGCAGCGTCTACCCCCGGGGTAACTATGGCTACACCTTC. It encodes CASSVYPRGNYGYTF.

This clonotype was detected only a few times. The chain has TRBV11-1 and TRBJ2-7; D call uncertain. The CDR3 is 14 amino acids. Germline V gene data show CDR1 as SGHAT and CDR2 as FQDESV (reference sequence). Trimming left V 1 base short and J 4 bases short, with 11 bases between. CDR3: CASSLDSVSYEQYF. Written as DNA, the CDR3 is TGTGCCAGCAGCTTAGACAGCGTATCATACGAGCAGTACTTC.

This clonotype was seen only a few times. V and J are TRBV5-5 and TRBJ2-4, with TRBD2 matching 16 bases. The CDR3 is 15 residues long. J gave up 4 bases and V 5 bases, and 0 bases lay outside the gene matches. Germline CDR1 is SGHKS and CDR2 is YYEKEE (reference sequence). CDR3 sequence: CASRGLAGGKNIQYF. CDR3 bases: TGTGCCAGCAGGGGACTAGCGGGGGGGAAAAACATTCAGTACTTC.

This clonotype was recorded many times. The chain couples TRBV29-1 to TRBJ2-5; D not resolved. Trimming took off 8 bases at V and 0 bases at J, with 7 bases between the two ends. Germline V lookup: CDR1 SQVTM, CDR2 ANQGSEA. The CDR3 is 11 residues long. CDR3 sequence: CSLQNQETQYF. The CDR3 DNA is TGCAGCTTACAGAACCAAGAGACCCAGTACTTC.

This clonotype was seen a single time. V and J are TRBV12-3 or TRBV12-4 and TRBJ2-3, with D perhaps being TRBD1 or TRBD2 (5 bases each). Trimming cost V 7 bases and J 3 bases, with 17 bases left between them. The CDR3 sequence is 15 residues long. The CDR3 is CASTLGTARTDTQYF. Here the CDR3 DNA reads TGTGCCAGCACCTTGGGGACGGCTAGAACAGATACGCAGTATTTT.

This clonotype was observed a handful of times. The chain has TRBV9 and TRBJ2-4, with D possibly TRBD1 on 5 matching bases. The CDR3 contains 13 residues. Trimming stripped 0 bases from V and 5 bases from J, with 6 bases between. In germline, CDR1 is SGDLS, CDR2 YYNGEE. CDR3 sequence: CASSVEGENIQYF. The CDR3 coding sequence is TGTGCCAGCAGCGTAGAAGGGGAAAACATTCAGTACTTC. Filled out from reference TRBV9 and TRBJ2-4, the complete variable domain reads DSGVTQTPKHLITATGQRVTLRCSPRSGDLSVYWYQQSLDQGLQFLIQYYNGEERAKGNILERFSAQQFPDLHSELNLSSLELGDSALYFCASSVEGENIQYFGAGTRLSVL.

This clonotype was seen only a few times. The chain links TRBV20-1 to TRBJ2-7; TRBD2 agrees at 12 bases. From germline, CDR1 is DFQATT and CDR2 SNEGSKA (reference sequence). After removal of 0 bases from V and 1 base from J, the junction contained 10 bases not matched to a gene. The CDR3 loop spans 18 amino acids. CDR3 protein: CSARDLASGRVFSYEQYF. In nucleotides, the CDR3 is TGCAGTGCTAGAGATTTGGCTAGCGGGAGGGTTTTTTCCTACGAGCAGTACTTC.

To note about this clonotype: It may be a read error: a sequence one base away is much more abundant. The V call is TRBV6-5, the J call TRBJ2-1, with D perhaps TRBD2 (5 bases). The DNA end lines up better with TRBJ2-5; the J call may be wrong. The germline V gene has CDR1 MNHEY and CDR2 SVGAGI. This CDR3 has 13 amino acids. As DNA, the CDR3 is TGTGCCAGCAGTTACTCCGACGGAGGGACCCAGTACTTC. It codes for CASSYSDGGTQYF.

The genes are TRBV6-5 and TRBJ2-6; either TRBD1 or TRBD2 may supply D (7 bases each). Trimming pared 2 bases from V and 8 bases from J, leaving 19 bases between. The germline V gene has CDR1 MNHEY and CDR2 SVGAGI. The CDR3 contains 17 residues. In nucleotides, the CDR3 is TGTGCCAGCAGTTACGGGATGGGGAGGGGGCTCCCCAACGTCCTGACTTTC. Protein: CASSYGMGRGLPNVLTF.

This clonotype has just a few counts. J is TRBJ1-5 and V is TRBV18, with TRBD1 matching 7 bases. The CDR3 consists of 15 residues. The J segment lost 2 bases and the V segment lost 3 bases, leaving 4 bases of the junction unmatched. CDR1 KGHSH and CDR2 LQKENI come from the germline V gene. CDR3 sequence reads: CASSPDRDGNQPQHF. CDR3 DNA: TGTGCCAGCTCACCTGACAGGGACGGCAATCAGCCCCAGCATTTT.

This chain connects TRBV10-3 to TRBJ1-6; D is possibly TRBD1 (6 bases). The CDR3 sequence is 15 residues long. The germline gives CDR1 ENHRY, CDR2 SYGVKD. Trimming removed 5 bases from V and 14 bases from J, with 22 bases in between. CDR3 nucleotide sequence: TGTGCCATCAGTCTTGAAGAGACAGGACATAGCGCCCTCCACTTT. Its translation: CAISLEETGHSALHF.

In this sample, this clonotype turned up a few times. The rearrangement joins TRBV3-1 to TRBJ2-7; 9 nucleotides align to TRBD1. CDR3 length equals 20 residues. The germline V gene has CDR1 LGHDT and CDR2 YNNKEL (reference sequence). J was trimmed by 2 bases and V by 0 bases; bases with no gene match: 17. CDR3 loop: CASSQEFSGQGRLKAYEQYF. CDR3 in DNA: TGTGCCAGCAGCCAAGAATTTTCGGGACAGGGAAGGTTAAAGGCCTACGAGCAGTACTTC.

The chain is built from TRBV27 and TRBJ2-7; D gene unclear. Germline assignment: CDR1 MNHEY and CDR2 SMNVEV (reference sequence). The germline V and J ends were trimmed by 1 base and 5 bases, with 12 bases remaining between them. This CDR3 comprises 14 residues. The CDR3 DNA reads TGTGCCAGCAGTTTATTCTTGTTTGGCAACGAGCAGTACTTC. Residues: CASSLFLFGNEQYF.

V and J are TRBV4-3 and TRBJ2-5, with TRBD2 matching over 7 bases. J gave up 2 bases and V 1 base, and 4 bases lay outside the gene matches. Germline CDR1 is LGHNA and CDR2 is YSLEER. The CDR3 consists of 15 residues. As DNA, the CDR3 is TGCGCCAGCAGCCAAGTCAGAGCGGGGCAAGAGACCCAGTACTTC. Encoded protein: CASSQVRAGQETQYF.

The chain joins TRBV20-1 to TRBJ2-3; 8 bases are a match to TRBD2. There are 16 residues in the CDR3. J was trimmed by 2 bases and V by 6 bases; bases with no gene match: 13. Germline V gives CDR1 DFQATT, CDR2 SNEGSKA (reference sequence). CDR3 in amino acids: CSAEPLVAGTTDTQYF. The DNA for the CDR3 is TGCAGTGCGGAGCCCTTGGTAGCGGGGACCACAGATACGCAGTATTTT.

This clonotype showed up many times. The chain joins TRBV14 to TRBJ1-6; D uncertain. V was pared by 1 base and J by 15 bases, with 7 bases between. This CDR3 comprises 11 residues. CDR1 and CDR2 from the germline V gene are SGHDN and FVKESK. CDR3 amino acids: CASSQARDLHF. DNA of the CDR3: TGTGCCAGCAGCCAAGCCCGCGACCTCCACTTT.